The sequence of this T cell receptor (beta chain) was determined in a study of regulatory T cells in long-lasting Graves disease. This clonotype was recorded many times. Indicated time point: newly diagnosed GD, antithyroid drugs for less than 3 months. Scientists built the TCR library using RNA that was extracted from PBMCs. To make TCR beta libraries, researchers used iRepertoire HTBI primers and Arm-PCR of CDR3 regions. TCRdb re-called the multiplex PCR reads through MiXCR, storing one row per CDR3 protein. This table holds 500,000 or so distinct CDR3 sequences, about 15% found once. The CDR3 extends over 15 amino acids. Trimming stripped 6 bases from V and 0 bases from J, with 15 bases between. Germline V gene sequence: CDR1 DFQATT, CDR2 SNEGSKA (reference sequence). These data were likewise used in another study, on T cells in Graves' hyperthyroidism and ophthalmopathy.

This chain connects TRBV20-1 to TRBJ2-4; TRBD1 is a possible D gene (6 bases). This TCR was recovered from a middle-aged woman with Graves disease. The input for sequencing was peripheral blood mononuclear cells (PBMCs), taken at new diagnosis, from a patient treated with antithyroid drugs. The CDR3 coding sequence is TGCAGTGCAACCGACAGGATCCTAGCCAAAAACATTCAGTACTTC. The encoded protein is CSATDRILAKNIQYF.